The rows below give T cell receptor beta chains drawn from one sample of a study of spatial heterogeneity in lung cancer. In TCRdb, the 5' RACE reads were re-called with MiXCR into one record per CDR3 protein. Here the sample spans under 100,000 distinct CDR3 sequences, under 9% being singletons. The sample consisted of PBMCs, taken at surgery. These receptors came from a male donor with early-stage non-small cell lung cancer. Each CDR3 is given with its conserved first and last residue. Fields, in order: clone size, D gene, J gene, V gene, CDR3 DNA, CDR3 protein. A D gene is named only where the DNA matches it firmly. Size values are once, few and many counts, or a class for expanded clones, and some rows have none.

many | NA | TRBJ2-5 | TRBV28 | TGTGCCAGCACCCCGGTTTCGTACCAAGAGACCCAGTACTTC | CASTPVSYQETQYF
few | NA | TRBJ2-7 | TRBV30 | TGTGCCTGGAGTGTACGTCAGTTATCCTACGAGCAGTACTTC | CAWSVRQLSYEQYF
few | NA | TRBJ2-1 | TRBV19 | TGTGCCAGTAAAAGGACAGATAGCTCCTACAATGAGCAGTTCTTC | CASKRTDSSYNEQFF
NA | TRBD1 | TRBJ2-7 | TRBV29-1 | TGCAGCGTTGGCTCAGGGACAGGGGGTTTCGAGCAGTACTTC | CSVGSGTGGFEQYF
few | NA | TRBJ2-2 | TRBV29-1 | TGCAGCGTTGAACGGACAAGGAACACCGGGGAGCTGTTTTTT | CSVERTRNTGELFF
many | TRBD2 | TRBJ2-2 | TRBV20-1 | TGCAGTGCTAGAGAATCGAGCGGGGTCACCGGGGAGCTGTTTTTT | CSARESSGVTGELFF
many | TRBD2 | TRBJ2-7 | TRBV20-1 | TGCAGTGCTAGGCCGGGACAAGGGACTAGCGGCGAGCAGTACTTC | CSARPGQGTSGEQYF
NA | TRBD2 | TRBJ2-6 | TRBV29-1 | TGCAGCGTTGCGTCGACTAGCGGGGGTAACTCTGGGGCCAACGTCCTGACTTTC | CSVASTSGGNSGANVLTF
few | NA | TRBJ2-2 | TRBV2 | TGTGCCAGCACTATCGACAGCGTAGAAAACACCGGGGAGCTGTTTTTT | CASTIDSVENTGELFF
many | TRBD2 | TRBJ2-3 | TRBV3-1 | TGTGCCAGCAGCCAAGGACTAGCGGTTCCGAGAAACACAGATACGCAGTATTTT | CASSQGLAVPRNTDTQYF
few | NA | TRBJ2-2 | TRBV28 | TGTGCCACCGGTTCCGGGGAGCTGTTTTTT | CATGSGELFF
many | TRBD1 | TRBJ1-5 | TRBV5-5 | TGTGCCAGCAGCTTGGTAGGGTCAGGGGGCGGAATCGATCAGCCCCAGCATTTT | CASSLVGSGGGIDQPQHF
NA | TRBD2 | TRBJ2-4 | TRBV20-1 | TGCAGTGCTAGTGGACTAGCGGGAGGGCCTGTGAACATTCAGTACTTC | CSASGLAGGPVNIQYF
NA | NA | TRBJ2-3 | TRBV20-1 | TGCAGCGCTGGGGCGGGGCCCACAGATACGCAGTATTTT | CSAGAGPTDTQYF
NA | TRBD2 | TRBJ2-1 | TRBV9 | TGTGCCAGCAGCGGGACTAGCGGAGACAATGAGCAGTTCTTC | CASSGTSGDNEQFF
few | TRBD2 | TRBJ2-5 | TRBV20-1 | TGCAGTGCTCGACTAGCGGGGGAGACCCAGTACTTC | CSARLAGETQYF
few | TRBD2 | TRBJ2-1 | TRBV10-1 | TGCGCCAGCAGTCGGACTAGCGAGAGGAATGAGCAGTTCTTC | CASSRTSERNEQFF
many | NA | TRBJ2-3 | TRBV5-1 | TGCGCCAGCAGCTTGGAAGTCGGCGGGTACACAGATACGCAGTATTTT | CASSLEVGGYTDTQYF
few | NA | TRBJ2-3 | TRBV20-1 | TGCAGTGCTAGAGATAGCCTAGCGCGTCGAGATACGCAGTATTTT | CSARDSLARRDTQYF
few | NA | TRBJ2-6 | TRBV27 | TGTGCCAGCAAGATGGACGACCGACCGATCTCTGGGGCCAACGTCCTGACTTTC | CASKMDDRPISGANVLTF
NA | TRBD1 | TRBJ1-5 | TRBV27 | TGTGCCAGCAGTTTATGGAGGGGGCGCAATCAGCCCCAGCATTTT | CASSLWRGRNQPQHF
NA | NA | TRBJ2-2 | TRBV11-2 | TGTGCCAGCAGCGGAGGGGACAGCCCAAACACCGGGGAGCTGTTTTTT | CASSGGDSPNTGELFF
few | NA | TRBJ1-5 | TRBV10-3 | TGTGCCATCAGTGAGACCCCAAGGGGCTATAGCAATCAGCCCCAGCATTTT | CAISETPRGYSNQPQHF
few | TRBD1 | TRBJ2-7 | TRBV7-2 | TGTGCCAGCAGTCGGGACAGGGTCTACGAGCAGTACTTC | CASSRDRVYEQYF